The clone carrying this T cell receptor beta chain has just one count. The record originates from a study of shared clonotypes between healthy human individuals. This CDR3 is built from 14 residues. V was clipped by 4 bases and J by 3 bases, with 13 bases between them. From germline, CDR1 is LNHDA and CDR2 SQIVND (reference sequence). Naive-designated CD8 cells lacked CD45RO, were positively enriched for CCR7, and omitted terminally differentiated effector memory CD45RA+ cells. Caucasian adults living in Nashville, Tennessee, provided all samples. Data came from immunoSEQ multiplex PCR; TCRdb stores just in-frame clones and leaves some out. The profile shows 2 million to 2.5 million clones, approximately 95% of them singletons.

The sequencing input was naive CD8+ T cells sorted from blood. The sequence came from a man aged 18-30 years in good health. V gene TRBV19 combines with J gene TRBJ2-7, with D maybe TRBD1 (5 bases). The CDR3 bases are TGTGCCAGTAGTACAAGCCCAGGGCACTACGAGCAGTACTTC. It encodes CASSTSPGHYEQYF.